A selection of T cell receptor beta chains follows, all from one sample in a study of T cells in Graves' hyperthyroidism and ophthalmopathy. Each CDR3 protein gets one entry after TCRdb re-called the multiplex PCR reads with MiXCR. Of about 570,000 distinct CDR3 sequences in the sample, approximately 44% were seen once. Sequencing was done on a sample of peripheral blood or thyroid tissue (not recorded which). These receptors all stem from an adult woman with Graves' disease, either hyperthyroidism or ophthalmopathy (not recorded which). CDR3s include the opening cysteine and the closing phenylalanine or tryptophan. Each record gives: J gene, D gene, V gene, clone size, CDR3 DNA, CDR3 protein. D genes are given only for firm matches. Clone size is stated in some rows and not others, as once, few, many or a class when expanded.

j_gene: TRBJ2-3; d_gene: TRBD1; v_gene: TRBV29-1; abundance: many; CDR3nt: TGCAGCGGGACAGGGGCGGGGGAGGGGGATACGCAGTATTTT; CDR3aa: CSGTGAGEGDTQYF
j_gene: TRBJ2-5; d_gene: .; v_gene: TRBV20-1; abundance: many; CDR3nt: TGCAGTGCCACGGACCTCTGGGAGACCCAGTACTTC; CDR3aa: CSATDLWETQYF
j_gene: TRBJ2-7; d_gene: .; v_gene: TRBV10-1; abundance: .; CDR3nt: TGCGCCAGCACAGACTTATGCTCCTACGAGCAGTACTTC; CDR3aa: CASTDLCSYEQYF
j_gene: TRBJ2-2; d_gene: .; v_gene: TRBV10-3; abundance: once; CDR3nt: TGTGCCATCAGCTCGGACGGGGAGCTGTTTTTT; CDR3aa: CAISSDGELFF
j_gene: TRBJ1-6; d_gene: .; v_gene: TRBV5-1; abundance: many; CDR3nt: TGCGCCAGCAGCTCCGGCGGGCGGAGCTCCTATAATTCACCCCTCCACTTT; CDR3aa: CASSSGGRSSYNSPLHF
j_gene: TRBJ2-2; d_gene: .; v_gene: TRBV6-5; abundance: .; CDR3nt: TGTGCCAGCAGTTACTATCCGGGCGGGGAGCTGTTTTTT; CDR3aa: CASSYYPGGELFF
j_gene: TRBJ1-1; d_gene: .; v_gene: TRBV28; abundance: many; CDR3nt: TGTGCCAGCGTTAATACGGGTATGAACACTGAAGCTTTCTTT; CDR3aa: CASVNTGMNTEAFF
j_gene: TRBJ2-7; d_gene: .; v_gene: TRBV30; abundance: few; CDR3nt: TGTGCCTGGAGTGTAGAGCGGTGGTTGGAGCAGTACTTC; CDR3aa: CAWSVERWLEQYF
j_gene: TRBJ2-7; d_gene: .; v_gene: TRBV25-1; abundance: few; CDR3nt: TGTGCCAGCAGTGGACATTGGACCTACGAGCAGTACTTC; CDR3aa: CASSGHWTYEQYF
j_gene: TRBJ1-2; d_gene: .; v_gene: TRBV12-3/TRBV12-4; abundance: many; CDR3nt: TGTGCCAGCAGTGCCGTCGGGGCCCCGGACGGATATGGCTACACCTTC; CDR3aa: CASSAVGAPDGYGYTF
j_gene: TRBJ2-7; d_gene: TRBD1; v_gene: TRBV5-1; abundance: .; CDR3nt: TGCGCCAGCGCGGACGGGACAGCCTACGAGCAGTACTTC; CDR3aa: CASADGTAYEQYF
j_gene: TRBJ1-2; d_gene: .; v_gene: TRBV28; abundance: few; CDR3nt: TGTGCCAGCAGTCCCACGCCAGCCTATGGCTACACCTTC; CDR3aa: CASSPTPAYGYTF
j_gene: TRBJ2-3; d_gene: TRBD2; v_gene: TRBV2; abundance: .; CDR3nt: TGTGCCAGCATCCTTAGCGGGAGGGCCCCGGATACGCAGTATTTT; CDR3aa: CASILSGRAPDTQYF
j_gene: TRBJ2-7; d_gene: .; v_gene: TRBV7-9; abundance: .; CDR3nt: TGTGCCAGCTCACCAAACCGACAGTCGTATCGCGAGCAGTACTTC; CDR3aa: CASSPNRQSYREQYF
j_gene: TRBJ2-5; d_gene: .; v_gene: TRBV5-1; abundance: .; CDR3nt: TGCGCCAGCAGTCTGGGTCACCAAGAGACCCAGTGCTTC; CDR3aa: CASSLGHQETQCF
j_gene: TRBJ2-7; d_gene: .; v_gene: TRBV5-4; abundance: many; CDR3nt: TGTGCCAGCAGCTCCGCGGCCCTATCCTACGAGCAGTACTTC; CDR3aa: CASSSAALSYEQYF
j_gene: TRBJ1-2; d_gene: .; v_gene: TRBV20-1; abundance: .; CDR3nt: TGCAGTGCACGGGACTCCGGCACCTGGGGCTACACCTTC; CDR3aa: CSARDSGTWGYTF
j_gene: TRBJ2-5; d_gene: TRBD2; v_gene: TRBV11-2; abundance: .; CDR3nt: TGTGCCAGCAGCACCCTAGCGGGAGGGCTGGAGACCCAGTACTTC; CDR3aa: CASSTLAGGLETQYF
j_gene: TRBJ2-7; d_gene: TRBD2; v_gene: TRBV5-1; abundance: many; CDR3nt: TGCGCCAGCAGCTTGAGGCTAGCGGGAAGGGTTGGTGACGAGCAGTACTTC; CDR3aa: CASSLRLAGRVGDEQYF
j_gene: TRBJ2-7; d_gene: .; v_gene: TRBV7-9; abundance: .; CDR3nt: TGTGCCAGCAGTCCTGACAGCCAATCCCATGCTTACGAGCAGTACTTC; CDR3aa: CASSPDSQSHAYEQYF
j_gene: TRBJ2-6; d_gene: .; v_gene: TRBV7-9; abundance: many; CDR3nt: TGTGCCAGCAGCTCTCCTCCGCCCTCTGGGGCCAACGTCCTGACTTTC; CDR3aa: CASSSPPPSGANVLTF
j_gene: TRBJ1-1; d_gene: .; v_gene: TRBV7-9; abundance: many; CDR3nt: TGTGCCAGCAGCTCACAGCAGAACACTGAAGCTTTCTTT; CDR3aa: CASSSQQNTEAFF
j_gene: TRBJ2-3; d_gene: .; v_gene: TRBV29-1; abundance: .; CDR3nt: TGCAGCGTTGAACAGGGTCACGGCACAGATACGCAGTATTTT; CDR3aa: CSVEQGHGTDTQYF
j_gene: TRBJ1-2; d_gene: .; v_gene: TRBV7-9; abundance: many; CDR3nt: TGTGCCAGCAGCTCCGGCAGGGGCTACACCTTC; CDR3aa: CASSSGRGYTF
j_gene: TRBJ2-2; d_gene: TRBD2; v_gene: TRBV7-3; abundance: .; CDR3nt: TGTGCCAGCAGCTTCCTTACAGCGGGGACCGGAACCGGGGAGCTGTTTTTT; CDR3aa: CASSFLTAGTGTGELFF
j_gene: TRBJ1-6; d_gene: TRBD1; v_gene: TRBV5-6; abundance: .; CDR3nt: TGTGCCAGCAGTGCCCAACAGGGGCCCAGGTATAATTCACCCCTCCACTTT; CDR3aa: CASSAQQGPRYNSPLHF
j_gene: TRBJ1-5; d_gene: .; v_gene: TRBV5-1; abundance: many; CDR3nt: TGCGCCAGCAGCTTGGCTTCGGGAAATCAGCCCCAGCATTTT; CDR3aa: CASSLASGNQPQHF
j_gene: TRBJ1-1; d_gene: .; v_gene: TRBV29-1; abundance: many; CDR3nt: TGCAGCGTTCAGACCTCCCAGGGTGGTACTGAAGCTTTCTTT; CDR3aa: CSVQTSQGGTEAFF
j_gene: TRBJ1-2; d_gene: .; v_gene: TRBV6-6; abundance: few; CDR3nt: TGTGCCAGCAGGTCAGAGGGGCTCTATGGCTACACCTTC; CDR3aa: CASRSEGLYGYTF
j_gene: TRBJ2-7; d_gene: .; v_gene: TRBV20-1; abundance: many; CDR3nt: TGCAGTGTTGCGGACAACTCCTACGAGCAGTACTTC; CDR3aa: CSVADNSYEQYF
j_gene: TRBJ1-1; d_gene: .; v_gene: TRBV9; abundance: .; CDR3nt: TGTGCCAGCAGCCCTCCGGGATCTAGGACGGGCACTGAAGCTTTCTTT; CDR3aa: CASSPPGSRTGTEAFF
j_gene: TRBJ1-1; d_gene: .; v_gene: TRBV7-9; abundance: many; CDR3nt: TGTGCCAGCAGCCAGGGACCGATCGGGACTGAAGCTTTCTTT; CDR3aa: CASSQGPIGTEAFF
j_gene: TRBJ2-2; d_gene: .; v_gene: TRBV20-1; abundance: once; CDR3nt: TGCAGTGCTAGAGCACTCGGGGTGCTGTTTTTT; CDR3aa: CSARALGVLFF
j_gene: TRBJ2-7; d_gene: .; v_gene: TRBV7-9; abundance: .; CDR3nt: TGTGCCAGCAGTCCCACAGGGACCCCTAGCTACGAGCAGTACTTC; CDR3aa: CASSPTGTPSYEQYF
j_gene: TRBJ1-3; d_gene: .; v_gene: TRBV4-3; abundance: .; CDR3nt: TGCGCCAGCAGCCAAGATCAGGGCCGCGGAAACACCATATATTTT; CDR3aa: CASSQDQGRGNTIYF
j_gene: TRBJ2-7; d_gene: TRBD2; v_gene: TRBV7-9; abundance: .; CDR3nt: TGTGCCAGCAGTGCTAAAGGGACTAGCGTCTCCGAGCAGTACTTC; CDR3aa: CASSAKGTSVSEQYF
j_gene: TRBJ1-4; d_gene: TRBD1; v_gene: TRBV28; abundance: .; CDR3nt: TGTGCCAGCAGTTTTGGAACAGGGGGTGAAAAACTGTTTTTT; CDR3aa: CASSFGTGGEKLFF
j_gene: TRBJ1-5; d_gene: .; v_gene: TRBV6-1; abundance: once; CDR3nt: TGTGCCAGCATGAGGGACGGCAATCAGCCCCAGCATTTT; CDR3aa: CASMRDGNQPQHF
j_gene: TRBJ2-5; d_gene: .; v_gene: TRBV7-3; abundance: .; CDR3nt: TGTGCCAGCAGCTTAGTAGGCTCTACTGCTGGGGAGACCCAGTACTTC; CDR3aa: CASSLVGSTAGETQYF
j_gene: TRBJ1-2; d_gene: .; v_gene: TRBV4-1; abundance: many; CDR3nt: TGCGCCAGCAGCCCCCAATCCTCGGGACACAACTATGGCTACACCTTC; CDR3aa: CASSPQSSGHNYGYTF
j_gene: TRBJ2-6; d_gene: TRBD1; v_gene: TRBV15; abundance: few; CDR3nt: TGTGCCACCAGCAGAGGGGACAGGGGGAGCTACGAGGCCAACGTCCTGACTTTC; CDR3aa: CATSRGDRGSYEANVLTF
j_gene: TRBJ2-2; d_gene: .; v_gene: TRBV6-1; abundance: .; CDR3nt: TGTGCCAGCAGTTACGGGGAGGCCGGGGAGCTGTTTTTT; CDR3aa: CASSYGEAGELFF
j_gene: TRBJ1-2; d_gene: .; v_gene: TRBV29-1; abundance: few; CDR3nt: TGCAGCGGCAGGGACCGTAACTATGAGGGCTACACCTTC; CDR3aa: CSGRDRNYEGYTF
j_gene: TRBJ2-3; d_gene: .; v_gene: TRBV13; abundance: .; CDR3nt: TGTGCCAGCAGCTTACATTCCCAAATCCATACGCAGTATTTT; CDR3aa: CASSLHSQIHTQYF
j_gene: TRBJ1-4; d_gene: .; v_gene: TRBV7-9; abundance: .; CDR3nt: TGTGCCAGCAGCATCCGGGACAAACTGTTTTTT; CDR3aa: CASSIRDKLFF
j_gene: TRBJ2-5; d_gene: TRBD2; v_gene: TRBV7-9; abundance: .; CDR3nt: TGTGCCACCCAAGCGGGGAGTGAGACCCAGTACTTC; CDR3aa: CATQAGSETQYF
j_gene: TRBJ2-1; d_gene: TRBD1; v_gene: TRBV5-1; abundance: .; CDR3nt: TGCGCCAGCAGCTCCCAGGGGGCGGGTAATGAGCAGTTCTTC; CDR3aa: CASSSQGAGNEQFF